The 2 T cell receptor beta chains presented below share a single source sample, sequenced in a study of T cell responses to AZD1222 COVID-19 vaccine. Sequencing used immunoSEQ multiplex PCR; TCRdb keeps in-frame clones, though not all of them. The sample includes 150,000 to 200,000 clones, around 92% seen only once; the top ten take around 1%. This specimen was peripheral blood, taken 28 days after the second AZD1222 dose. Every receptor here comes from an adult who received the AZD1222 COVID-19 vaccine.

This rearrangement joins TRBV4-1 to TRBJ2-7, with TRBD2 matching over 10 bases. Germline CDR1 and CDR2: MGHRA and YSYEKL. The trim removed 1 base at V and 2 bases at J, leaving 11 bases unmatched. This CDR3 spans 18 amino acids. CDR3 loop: CASSQAPTSGVSPYEQYF. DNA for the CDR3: TGCGCCAGCAGCCAAGCCCCCACTAGCGGGGTATCCCCCTACGAGCAGTACTTC.

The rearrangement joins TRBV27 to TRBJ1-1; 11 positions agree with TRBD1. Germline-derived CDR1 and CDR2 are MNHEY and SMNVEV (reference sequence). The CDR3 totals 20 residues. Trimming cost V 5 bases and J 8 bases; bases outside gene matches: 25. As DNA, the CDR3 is TGTGCCAGCAGTGTAAAGGACCCCCGGGACAGGGGGTGGGTTCTGAGCGAAGCTTTCTTT. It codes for CASSVKDPRDRGWVLSEAFF.